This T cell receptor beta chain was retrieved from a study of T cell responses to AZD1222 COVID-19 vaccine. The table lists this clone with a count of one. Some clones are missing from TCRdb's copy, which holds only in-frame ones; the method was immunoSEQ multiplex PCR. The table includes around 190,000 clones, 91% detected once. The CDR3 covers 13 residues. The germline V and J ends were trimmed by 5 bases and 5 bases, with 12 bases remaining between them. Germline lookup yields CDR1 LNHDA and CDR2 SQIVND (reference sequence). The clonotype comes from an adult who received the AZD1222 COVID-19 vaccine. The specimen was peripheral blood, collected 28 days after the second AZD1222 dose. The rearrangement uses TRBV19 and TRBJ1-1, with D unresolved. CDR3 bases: TGTGCCAGTAGTTTGGGGTGGTGGACTGAAGCTTTCTTT. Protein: CASSLGWWTEAFF.